This T cell receptor beta chain was profiled in a study of blood T cell repertoires in COVID-19. Study-level information: Samples came from the United States, Italy and Spain, spanning acute and convalescent COVID-19. Nucleic acid was either cDNA or gDNA, and it came from T cells, B-cell-depleted T cells, or PBMCs.

TCRdb's copy holds only in-frame clones and misses some; the assay was immunoSEQ multiplex PCR. The table lists over 85,000 clones, approximately 85% of them singletons. Followed longitudinally, the Seattle patients had been enrolled during active infection. In germline, CDR1 is SGHDN, CDR2 FVKESK. The ends lost 4 bases at V and 3 bases at J; junction bases unmatched: 4. The CDR3 has 15 residues. This sequence originates from an elderly woman with COVID-19, enrolled during active disease. The sequencing sample was made of peripheral blood. The rearrangement joins TRBV14 to TRBJ1-2, with 11 bases matching TRBD1. The CDR3 DNA sequence: TGTGCCAGCAGCCGGACAGGGGGCGCGGACTATGGCTACACCTTC. It is translated as CASSRTGGADYGYTF.